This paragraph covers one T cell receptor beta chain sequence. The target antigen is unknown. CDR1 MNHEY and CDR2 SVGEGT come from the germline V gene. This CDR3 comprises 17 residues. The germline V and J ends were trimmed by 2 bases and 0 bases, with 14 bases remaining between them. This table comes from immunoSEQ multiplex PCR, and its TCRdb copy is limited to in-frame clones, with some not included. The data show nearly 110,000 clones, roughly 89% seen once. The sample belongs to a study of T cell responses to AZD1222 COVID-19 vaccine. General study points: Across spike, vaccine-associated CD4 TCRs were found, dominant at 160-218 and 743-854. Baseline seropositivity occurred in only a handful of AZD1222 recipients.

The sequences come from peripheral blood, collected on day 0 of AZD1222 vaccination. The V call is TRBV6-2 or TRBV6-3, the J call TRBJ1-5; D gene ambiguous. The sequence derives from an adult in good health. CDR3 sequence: CASSYATLAVSNQPQHF. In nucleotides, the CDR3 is TGTGCCAGCAGTTACGCCACCTTGGCTGTTAGCAATCAGCCCCAGCATTTT.